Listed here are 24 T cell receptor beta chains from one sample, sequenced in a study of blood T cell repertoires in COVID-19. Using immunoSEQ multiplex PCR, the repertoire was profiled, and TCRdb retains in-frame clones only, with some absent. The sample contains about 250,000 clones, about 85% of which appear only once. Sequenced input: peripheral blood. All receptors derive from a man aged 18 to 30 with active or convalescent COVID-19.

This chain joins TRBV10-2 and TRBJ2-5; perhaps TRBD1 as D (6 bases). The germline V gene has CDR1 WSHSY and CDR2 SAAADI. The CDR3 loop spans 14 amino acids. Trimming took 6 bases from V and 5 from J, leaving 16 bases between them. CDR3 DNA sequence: TGCGCCAGCAGGCGAACAGGGTCGCGGGAGACCCAGTACTTC. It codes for CASRRTGSRETQYF.

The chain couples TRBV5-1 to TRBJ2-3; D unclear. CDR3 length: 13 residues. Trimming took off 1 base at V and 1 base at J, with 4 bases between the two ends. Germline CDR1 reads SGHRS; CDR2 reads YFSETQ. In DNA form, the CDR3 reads TGCGCCAGCAGCTTGAGCCGCACAGATACGCAGTATTTT. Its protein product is CASSLSRTDTQYF. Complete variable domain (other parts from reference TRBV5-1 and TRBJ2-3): KAGVTQTPRYLIKTRGQQVTLSCSPISGHRSVSWYQQTPGQGLQFLFEYFSETQRNKGNFPGRFSGRQFSNSRSEMNVSTLELGDSALYLCASSLSRTDTQYFGPGTRLTVL.

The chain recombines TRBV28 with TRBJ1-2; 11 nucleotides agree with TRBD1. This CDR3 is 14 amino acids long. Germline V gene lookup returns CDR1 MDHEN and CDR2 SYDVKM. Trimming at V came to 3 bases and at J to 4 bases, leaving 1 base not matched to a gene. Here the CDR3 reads CASSFGTGGYGYTF. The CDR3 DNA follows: TGTGCCAGCAGTTTTGGGACAGGGGGCTATGGCTACACCTTC.

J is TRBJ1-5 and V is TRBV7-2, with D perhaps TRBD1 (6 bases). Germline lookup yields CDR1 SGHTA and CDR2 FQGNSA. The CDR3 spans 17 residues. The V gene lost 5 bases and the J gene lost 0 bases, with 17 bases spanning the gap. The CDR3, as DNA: TGTGCCAGCAGCCCCTTCCCGGGACAAATTAGCAATCAGCCCCAGCATTTT. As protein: CASSPFPGQISNQPQHF.

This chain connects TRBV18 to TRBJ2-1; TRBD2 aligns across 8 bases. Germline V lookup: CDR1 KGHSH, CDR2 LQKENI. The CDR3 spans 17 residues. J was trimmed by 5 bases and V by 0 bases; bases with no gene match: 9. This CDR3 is CASSPPSGSVSNNEQFF. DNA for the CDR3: TGTGCCAGCTCACCACCGAGCGGGAGTGTTTCAAACAATGAGCAGTTCTTC.

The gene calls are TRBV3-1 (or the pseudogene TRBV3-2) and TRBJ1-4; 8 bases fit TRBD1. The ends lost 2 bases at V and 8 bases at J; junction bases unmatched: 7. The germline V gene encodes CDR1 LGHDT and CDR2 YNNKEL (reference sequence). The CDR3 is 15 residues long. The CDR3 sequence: CASSQRQGTREKLFF. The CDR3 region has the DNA TGTGCCAGCAGCCAAAGACAGGGGACGCGGGAAAAACTGTTTTTT.

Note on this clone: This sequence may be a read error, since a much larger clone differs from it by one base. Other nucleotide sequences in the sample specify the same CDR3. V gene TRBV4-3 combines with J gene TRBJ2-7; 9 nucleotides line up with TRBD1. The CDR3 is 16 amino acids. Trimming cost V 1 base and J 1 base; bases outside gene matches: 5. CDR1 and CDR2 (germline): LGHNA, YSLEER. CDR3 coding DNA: TGCGCCAGCAGCCAAGGTCGGGGGACAGGGTCCTACGAGCAGTACTTC. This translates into CASSQGRGTGSYEQYF.

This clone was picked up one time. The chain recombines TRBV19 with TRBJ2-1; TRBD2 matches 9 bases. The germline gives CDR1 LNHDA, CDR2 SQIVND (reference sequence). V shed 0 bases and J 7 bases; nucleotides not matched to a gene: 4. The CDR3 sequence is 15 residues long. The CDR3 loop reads CASSIDSGSLNEQFF. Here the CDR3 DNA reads TGTGCCAGTAGTATAGATAGCGGGAGTTTGAATGAGCAGTTCTTC.

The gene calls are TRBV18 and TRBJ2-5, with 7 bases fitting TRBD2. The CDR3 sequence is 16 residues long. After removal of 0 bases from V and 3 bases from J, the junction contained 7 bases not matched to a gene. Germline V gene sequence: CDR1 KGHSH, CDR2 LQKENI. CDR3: CASSPPTVGGKETQYF. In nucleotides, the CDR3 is TGTGCCAGCTCACCACCGACCGTGGGGGGGAAAGAGACCCAGTACTTC.

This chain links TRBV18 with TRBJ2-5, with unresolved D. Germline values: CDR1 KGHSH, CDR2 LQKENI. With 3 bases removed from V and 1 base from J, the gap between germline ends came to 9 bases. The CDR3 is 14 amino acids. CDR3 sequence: CASSPGQVQETQYF. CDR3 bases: TGTGCCAGCTCACCTGGGCAGGTCCAAGAGACCCAGTACTTC.

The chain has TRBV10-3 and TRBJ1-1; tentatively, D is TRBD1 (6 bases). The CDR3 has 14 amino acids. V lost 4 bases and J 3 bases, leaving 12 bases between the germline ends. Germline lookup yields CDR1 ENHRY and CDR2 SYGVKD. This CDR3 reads CAISAAGEHTEAFF. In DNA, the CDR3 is TGTGCCATCAGTGCGGCAGGGGAGCACACTGAAGCTTTCTTT.

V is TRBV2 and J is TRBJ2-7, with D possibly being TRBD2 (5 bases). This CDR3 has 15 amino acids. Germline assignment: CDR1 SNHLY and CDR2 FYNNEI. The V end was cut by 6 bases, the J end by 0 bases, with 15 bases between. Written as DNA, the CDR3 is TGTGCCAGCAGGCACCCGGACTCTAGCTCCTACGAGCAGTACTTC. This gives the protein CASRHPDSSSYEQYF.

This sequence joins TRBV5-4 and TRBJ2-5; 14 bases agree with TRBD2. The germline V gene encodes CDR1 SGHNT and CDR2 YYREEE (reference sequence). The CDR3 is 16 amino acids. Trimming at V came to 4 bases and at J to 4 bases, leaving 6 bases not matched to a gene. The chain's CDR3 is CASSNPGLAGGETQYF. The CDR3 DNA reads TGTGCCAGCAGCAACCCAGGACTAGCGGGGGGAGAGACCCAGTACTTC.

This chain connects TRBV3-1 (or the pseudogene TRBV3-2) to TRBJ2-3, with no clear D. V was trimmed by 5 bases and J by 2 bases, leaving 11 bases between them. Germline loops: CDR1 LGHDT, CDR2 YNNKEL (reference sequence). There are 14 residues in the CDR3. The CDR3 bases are TGTGCCAGCAGCTGGGCACTTTACACAGATACGCAGTATTTT. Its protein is CASSWALYTDTQYF.

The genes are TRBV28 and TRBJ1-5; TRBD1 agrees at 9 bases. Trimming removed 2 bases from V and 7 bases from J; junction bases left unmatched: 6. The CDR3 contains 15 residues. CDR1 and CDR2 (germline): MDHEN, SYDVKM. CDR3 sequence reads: CASSLPGTGYQPQHF. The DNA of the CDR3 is TGTGCCAGCAGTTTACCTGGGACAGGGTACCAGCCCCAGCATTTT. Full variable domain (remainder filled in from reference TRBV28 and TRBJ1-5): DVKVTQSSRYLVKRTGEKVFLECVQDMDHENMFWYRQDPGLGLRLIYFSYDVKMKEKGDIPEGYSVSREKKERFSLILESASTNQTSMYLCASSLPGTGYQPQHFGDGTRLSIL.

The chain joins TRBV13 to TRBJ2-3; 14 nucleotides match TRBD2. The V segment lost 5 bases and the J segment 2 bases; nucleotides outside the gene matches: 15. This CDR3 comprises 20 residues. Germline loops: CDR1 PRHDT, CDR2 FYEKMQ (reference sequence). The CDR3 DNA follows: TGTGCCAGCAGCCTGAAACCGGGACTAGCGGGAGATGAGGTCACAGATACGCAGTATTTT. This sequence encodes CASSLKPGLAGDEVTDTQYF.

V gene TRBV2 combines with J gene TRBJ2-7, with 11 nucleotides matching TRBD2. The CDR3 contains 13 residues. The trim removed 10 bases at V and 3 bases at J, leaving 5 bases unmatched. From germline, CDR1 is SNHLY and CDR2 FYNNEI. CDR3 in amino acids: CATRTSGLYEQYF. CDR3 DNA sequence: TGTGCCACACGGACTAGCGGGCTCTACGAGCAGTACTTC.

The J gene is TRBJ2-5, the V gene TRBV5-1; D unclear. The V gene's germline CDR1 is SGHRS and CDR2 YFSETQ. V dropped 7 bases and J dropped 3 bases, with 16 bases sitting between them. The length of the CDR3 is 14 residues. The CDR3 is CASSSGGAKETQYF. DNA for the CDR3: TGCGCCAGCTCCTCGGGTGGAGCCAAAGAGACCCAGTACTTC.

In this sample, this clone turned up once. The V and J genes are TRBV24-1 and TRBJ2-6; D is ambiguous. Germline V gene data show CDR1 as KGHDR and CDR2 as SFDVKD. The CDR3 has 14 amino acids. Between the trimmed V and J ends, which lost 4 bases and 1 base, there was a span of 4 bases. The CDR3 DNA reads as TGTGCCACCAGTGACAATTCTGGGGCCAACGTCCTGACTTTC. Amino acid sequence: CATSDNSGANVLTF.

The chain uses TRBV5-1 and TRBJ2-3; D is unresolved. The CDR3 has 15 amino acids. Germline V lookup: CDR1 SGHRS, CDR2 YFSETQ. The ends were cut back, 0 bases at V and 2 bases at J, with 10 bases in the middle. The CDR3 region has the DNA TGCGCCAGCAGCTTGGGGCAGATTATCACAGATACGCAGTATTTT. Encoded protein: CASSLGQIITDTQYF.

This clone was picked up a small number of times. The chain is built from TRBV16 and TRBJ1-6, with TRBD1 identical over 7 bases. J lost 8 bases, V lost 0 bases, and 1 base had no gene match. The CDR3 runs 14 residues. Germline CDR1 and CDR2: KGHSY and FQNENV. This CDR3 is CASSQSTGDSPLHF. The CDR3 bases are TGTGCCAGCAGCCAATCAACAGGGGATTCACCCCTCCACTTT.

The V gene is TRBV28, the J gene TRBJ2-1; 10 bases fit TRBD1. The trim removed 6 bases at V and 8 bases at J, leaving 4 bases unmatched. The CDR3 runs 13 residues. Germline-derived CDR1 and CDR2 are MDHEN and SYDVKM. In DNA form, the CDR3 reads TGTGCCAGCAGAGGACAGGGGGAGGATGAGCAGTTCTTC. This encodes CASRGQGEDEQFF.

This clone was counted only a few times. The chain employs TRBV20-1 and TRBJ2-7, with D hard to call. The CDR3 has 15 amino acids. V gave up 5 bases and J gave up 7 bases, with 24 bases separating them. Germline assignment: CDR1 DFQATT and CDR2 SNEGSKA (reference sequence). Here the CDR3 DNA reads TGCAGTGCTGGTGGATATGGGCAGAACTTACGAGAGCAGTACTTC. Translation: CSAGGYGQNLREQYF.

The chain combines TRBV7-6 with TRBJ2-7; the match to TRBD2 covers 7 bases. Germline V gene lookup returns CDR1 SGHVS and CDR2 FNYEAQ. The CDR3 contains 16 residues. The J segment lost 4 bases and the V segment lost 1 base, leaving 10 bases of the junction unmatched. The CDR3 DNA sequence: TGTGCCAGCAGCTTAGTTGCTGGCGGGAGATCATACGAGCAGTACTTC. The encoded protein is CASSLVAGGRSYEQYF.